The 11 T cell receptor beta chains listed next were all sequenced from one sample in a study of PD-1 blockade in classical Hodgkin lymphoma. Time point noted: newly diagnosed, previously untreated cHL patient sample. Thawed PBMCs were the source of CD4+ T cells, purified by magnetic negative selection. The data were produced by immunoSEQ multiplex PCR, yet TCRdb's version contains in-frame clones alone and is incomplete. The sample gives around 31,000 clones, roughly 90% of which show up once; approximately 0.35% is in the top ten. The sequenced material came from CD4+ T cells from blood. These receptors were obtained from a human donor with classical Hodgkin lymphoma.

The V and J genes are TRBV19 and TRBJ2-2; 11 nucleotides line up with TRBD2. V lost 6 bases and J lost 2; bases outside the gene matches: 2. CDR1 is LNHDA, CDR2 SQIVND, per germline (reference sequence). The CDR3 totals 15 residues. The CDR3 region is CASRGLAANTGELFF. The CDR3 DNA sequence: TGTGCCAGTAGGGGACTAGCGGCAAACACCGGGGAGCTGTTTTTT.

The V call is TRBV7-2, the J call TRBJ2-2; no firm D call. Germline V gene data show CDR1 as SGHTA and CDR2 as FQGNSA. The CDR3 consists of 16 residues. The ends were cut back, 3 bases at V and 4 bases at J, with 15 bases in the middle. CDR3 in DNA: TGTGCCAGCAGCTTTAGAAGTCAGGTGCCCACCGGGGAGCTGTTTTTT. Translating gives CASSFRSQVPTGELFF.

The chain has TRBV27 and TRBJ2-2; weak D call: TRBD2 (5 bases). With 2 bases removed from V and 1 base from J, the gap between germline ends came to 11 bases. Germline loops: CDR1 MNHEY, CDR2 SMNVEV (reference sequence). The CDR3 spans 16 residues. The CDR3 DNA follows: TGTGCCAGCAGTTTACGGGGTAGGGTGAACACCGGGGAGCTGTTTTTT. Amino acid sequence: CASSLRGRVNTGELFF.

The chain is built from TRBV27 and TRBJ2-7; a weak D match, TRBD1 (6 bases). This CDR3 has 16 residues. The V end was cut by 5 bases, the J end by 3 bases, with 20 bases between. Germline lookup yields CDR1 MNHEY and CDR2 SMNVEV (reference sequence). The CDR3 DNA reads TGTGCCAGCAGTCCATTCCCGGGCCGAGGGGGCTACGAGCAGTACTTC. Encoded protein: CASSPFPGRGGYEQYF.

The V gene is TRBV7-2, the J gene TRBJ2-3; 8 bases are shared with TRBD2. V dropped 5 bases and J dropped 2; count of bases not matched to a gene: 3. The CDR3 totals 14 residues. CDR1 SGHTA and CDR2 FQGNSA come from the germline V gene. The CDR3 protein is CASSRGGTTDTQYF. For the CDR3, the DNA is TGTGCCAGCAGCCGGGGGGGGACCACAGATACGCAGTATTTT.

The chain has TRBV28 and TRBJ2-7; 7 positions match TRBD2. CDR3 length: 13 amino acids. The germline gives CDR1 MDHEN, CDR2 SYDVKM. J was trimmed by 2 bases and V by 6 bases; bases with no gene match: 4. The CDR3 sequence: CASSGTITYEQYF. The CDR3, as DNA: TGTGCCAGCAGCGGGACTATAACCTACGAGCAGTACTTC.

The chain uses TRBV6-1 and TRBJ1-1; 8 bases line up with TRBD1. Germline trimming cut 6 bases from V and 4 bases from J; bases unmatched to any gene: 4. The CDR3 is 13 residues long. Germline V gene sequence: CDR1 MNHNS, CDR2 SASEGT. The CDR3 nucleotides read TGTGCCAGCAGGCTACAGGGGGTCACTGAAGCTTTCTTT. Protein sequence: CASRLQGVTEAFF.

The chain links TRBV28 to TRBJ1-3, with D possibly matching TRBD1 (5 bases). V lost 6 bases and J lost 4, with 13 bases in between. The CDR3 is 14 amino acids. Germline V gene lookup returns CDR1 MDHEN and CDR2 SYDVKM. The CDR3: CASSRTGPGNTIYF. As DNA, the CDR3 is TGTGCCAGCAGCCGAACAGGACCGGGAAACACCATATATTTT.

The CDR3 DNA reads as TGTGCCAGCAGTTACTCAGCTAGCGGGAGCGGGTACGAGCAGTACTTC. The encoded protein is CASSYSASGSGYEQYF. The chain carries TRBV6-5 and TRBJ2-7; 10 bases agree with TRBD2. CDR3 length: 16 amino acids. Germline V gives CDR1 MNHEY, CDR2 SVGAGI. V trimming: 0 bases; J trimming: 4 bases; junction bases outside the gene matches: 6.

The count of this clone is one. The chain employs TRBV28 and TRBJ2-2, with 9 nucleotides matching TRBD1. CDR1 and CDR2 from the germline V gene are MDHEN and SYDVKM. The CDR3 sequence is 16 residues long. The J segment lost 4 bases and the V segment lost 4 bases, leaving 7 bases of the junction unmatched. CDR3: CASSSTGGRGTGELFF. For the CDR3, the DNA is TGTGCCAGCAGTTCGACAGGGGGTCGTGGCACCGGGGAGCTGTTTTTT.

V and J are TRBV18 and TRBJ2-7; TRBD2 aligns across 10 bases. V shed 3 bases and J 3 bases; nucleotides not matched to a gene: 2. This CDR3 spans 14 amino acids. The germline CDR1 and CDR2 sequences are KGHSH and LQKENI. In DNA form, the CDR3 reads TGTGCCAGCTCACCGAGGACTAGCGGCTACGAGCAGTACTTC. Translated: CASSPRTSGYEQYF.